These T cell receptor beta chains were read from a single sample in a study of blood T cells in healthy people across ages. TCRdb reprocessed the 5' RACE reads with MiXCR, giving one entry per CDR3 protein. The sample contains about a million distinct CDR3 sequences, 45% to 60% of which appear only once. Sequenced material: blood. These receptors came from a woman in her sixties in good health. Both conserved end residues are part of each CDR3. A D gene is named only where the DNA matches it firmly. Part of the rows lack a size; the others show once, few, many or a class for expanded clones.

V: TRBV7-6
D: -
size: -
J: TRBJ2-2
CDR3: CASSLGGSGELFF
DNA: TGTGCCAGCAGTCTGGGTGGATCCGGGGAGCTGTTTTTT

V: TRBV5-1
D: -
size: -
J: TRBJ1-2
CDR3: CASSFDPDYGYTF
DNA: TGCGCCAGCAGCTTCGACCCAGACTATGGCTACACCTTC

V: TRBV28
D: -
size: -
J: TRBJ2-7
CDR3: CASTPGSDYEQYF
DNA: TGTGCCAGCACCCCGGGGAGCGATTACGAGCAGTACTTC

V: TRBV4-1
D: TRBD1
size: -
J: TRBJ1-4
CDR3: CASTQHSSGTGDEKLFF
DNA: TGCGCCAGCACCCAGCACTCGTCCGGGACAGGGGATGAAAAACTGTTTTTT

V: TRBV29-1
D: TRBD1
size: -
J: TRBJ2-3
CDR3: CSVLPGTGGRTQYF
DNA: TGCAGCGTTCTCCCCGGGACAGGGGGCCGTACGCAGTATTTT

V: TRBV29-1
D: TRBD2
size: few
J: TRBJ2-1
CDR3: CSVASGARGEQFF
DNA: TGCAGCGTTGCTAGCGGGGCTAGGGGCGAGCAGTTCTTC

V: TRBV6-5
D: -
size: -
J: TRBJ2-7
CDR3: CASTPRQGAPSEQYF
DNA: TGTGCCAGCACTCCGAGGCAGGGTGCTCCCTCCGAGCAGTACTTC

V: TRBV6-6
D: TRBD1
size: many
J: TRBJ1-2
CDR3: CASSYSQGEHGYTF
DNA: TGTGCCAGCAGTTACTCACAGGGGGAACATGGCTACACCTTC

V: TRBV6-5
D: -
size: -
J: TRBJ2-4
CDR3: CASSNLSGGKDKNIQYF
DNA: TGTGCCAGCAGTAACTTATCGGGGGGCAAGGACAAAAACATTCAGTACTTC

V: TRBV27
D: TRBD1
size: -
J: TRBJ2-1
CDR3: CASSVGQSYNEQFF
DNA: TGTGCCAGCAGTGTGGGACAGTCCTACAATGAGCAGTTCTTC

V: TRBV29-1
D: TRBD2
size: few
J: TRBJ2-7
CDR3: CSVGGGRGYEQYF
DNA: TGCAGCGTTGGGGGAGGGCGAGGGTACGAGCAGTACTTC

V: TRBV29-1
D: TRBD1
size: few
J: TRBJ2-7
CDR3: CSVSGTAYEQYF
DNA: TGCAGCGTGTCCGGGACAGCCTACGAGCAGTACTTC

V: TRBV20-1
D: -
size: -
J: TRBJ2-1
CDR3: CSASLLRQFF
DNA: TGCAGTGCTAGTCTGTTAAGGCAGTTCTTC

V: TRBV5-1
D: TRBD1
size: few
J: TRBJ2-5
CDR3: CASSWGDRQETQYF
DNA: TGCGCCAGCAGCTGGGGGGACAGGCAAGAGACCCAGTACTTC

V: TRBV27
D: TRBD2
size: -
J: TRBJ2-1
CDR3: CASRRAVLAGGQYEQFF
DNA: TGTGCCAGCAGGCGCGCCGTTTTAGCGGGAGGGCAGTATGAGCAGTTCTTC

V: TRBV5-1
D: -
size: few
J: TRBJ2-5
CDR3: CASSLDPSEETQYF
DNA: TGCGCCAGCAGCTTGGATCCTAGCGAGGAGACCCAGTACTTC

V: TRBV4-1
D: TRBD1
size: few
J: TRBJ2-7
CDR3: CASSQVSGQTYEQYF
DNA: TGCGCCAGCAGCCAAGTTTCGGGACAGACCTACGAGCAGTACTTC

V: TRBV6-5
D: -
size: -
J: TRBJ2-3
CDR3: CASSYSARDLDTQYF
DNA: TGTGCCAGCAGTTACTCGGCTAGGGACTTAGATACGCAGTATTTT

V: TRBV4-3
D: -
size: -
J: TRBJ2-1
CDR3: CASSLTSGEAYNEQFF
DNA: TGCGCCAGCAGCCTTACGTCAGGTGAAGCCTACAATGAGCAGTTCTTC

V: TRBV10-3
D: -
size: -
J: TRBJ2-4
CDR3: CAISGDGQQYF
DNA: TGTGCCATCAGCGGAGATGGCCAGCAGTACTTC

V: TRBV9
D: TRBD1
size: many
J: TRBJ2-5
CDR3: CASSQGAAPETQYF
DNA: TGTGCCAGCAGTCAGGGGGCCGCCCCAGAGACCCAGTACTTC

V: TRBV6-1
D: TRBD2
size: -
J: TRBJ2-1
CDR3: CASGTSGSLLLPNEQFF
DNA: TGTGCCAGCGGGACTAGCGGGAGTTTGCTGCTCCCGAATGAGCAGTTCTTC

V: TRBV7-9
D: -
size: -
J: TRBJ2-3
CDR3: CASSLVSVADTQYF
DNA: TGTGCCAGCAGCTTAGTTTCCGTCGCAGATACGCAGTATTTT

V: TRBV7-8
D: -
size: -
J: TRBJ1-6
CDR3: CASSPRTAQNSPLHF
DNA: TGTGCCAGCAGCCCCCGGACAGCTCAAAATTCACCCCTCCACTTT

V: TRBV3-1
D: TRBD1
size: few
J: TRBJ2-5
CDR3: CASSPQIPGTGEETQYF
DNA: TGTGCCAGCAGCCCGCAAATTCCCGGGACAGGGGAAGAGACCCAGTACTTC

V: TRBV20-1
D: -
size: few
J: TRBJ2-7
CDR3: CSASDLIWYEQYF
DNA: TGCAGTGCTTCGGATCTGATTTGGTACGAGCAGTACTTC

V: TRBV20-1
D: -
size: -
J: TRBJ1-5
CDR3: CSATRGLLNQPQHF
DNA: TGCAGTGCTACCCGGGGACTTTTGAATCAGCCCCAGCATTTT

V: TRBV29-1
D: -
size: -
J: TRBJ2-2
CDR3: CSVGRANYGELFF
DNA: TGCAGCGTTGGAAGGGCCAACTATGGGGAGCTGTTTTTT

V: TRBV6-2/TRBV6-3
D: TRBD1
size: -
J: TRBJ2-5
CDR3: CASRPDRYQETQYF
DNA: TGTGCCAGCAGACCGGACAGGTACCAAGAGACCCAGTACTTC

V: TRBV24-1
D: -
size: -
J: TRBJ1-2
CDR3: CATSDSDRLHYGYTF
DNA: TGTGCCACCAGTGATTCGGACAGACTCCACTATGGCTACACCTTC

V: TRBV20-1
D: TRBD1
size: -
J: TRBJ2-2
CDR3: CSANRGNTGELFF
DNA: TGCAGTGCAAACAGGGGTAACACCGGGGAGCTGTTTTTT

V: TRBV28
D: -
size: -
J: TRBJ2-2
CDR3: CASLRQLNTGELFF
DNA: TGTGCCAGCCTGAGACAGCTAAACACCGGGGAGCTGTTTTTT

V: TRBV30
D: -
size: -
J: TRBJ2-5
CDR3: CAWGRAQETQYF
DNA: TGTGCCTGGGGCAGGGCCCAAGAGACCCAGTACTTC

V: TRBV4-3
D: TRBD2
size: -
J: TRBJ2-7
CDR3: CASSQDPTSGSYNEQYF
DNA: TGCGCCAGCAGCCAAGACCCTACCAGCGGGAGCTACAATGAGCAGTACTTC

V: TRBV6-5
D: TRBD2
size: -
J: TRBJ2-3
CDR3: CASSYTRPGLAGGNTQYF
DNA: TGTGCCAGCAGTTACACCAGGCCCGGACTAGCGGGAGGTAATACGCAGTATTTT

V: TRBV28
D: TRBD1
size: -
J: TRBJ2-5
CDR3: CANSSGGVETQYF
DNA: TGTGCCAACAGTTCAGGGGGAGTCGAGACCCAGTACTTC

V: TRBV29-1
D: -
size: -
J: TRBJ2-3
CDR3: CSSSSGDTQYF
DNA: TGCAGCTCCAGCTCCGGAGATACGCAGTATTTT

V: TRBV4-1
D: -
size: -
J: TRBJ2-5
CDR3: CASSQDGTQETQYF
DNA: TGCGCCAGCAGCCAAGACGGGACCCAAGAGACCCAGTACTTC